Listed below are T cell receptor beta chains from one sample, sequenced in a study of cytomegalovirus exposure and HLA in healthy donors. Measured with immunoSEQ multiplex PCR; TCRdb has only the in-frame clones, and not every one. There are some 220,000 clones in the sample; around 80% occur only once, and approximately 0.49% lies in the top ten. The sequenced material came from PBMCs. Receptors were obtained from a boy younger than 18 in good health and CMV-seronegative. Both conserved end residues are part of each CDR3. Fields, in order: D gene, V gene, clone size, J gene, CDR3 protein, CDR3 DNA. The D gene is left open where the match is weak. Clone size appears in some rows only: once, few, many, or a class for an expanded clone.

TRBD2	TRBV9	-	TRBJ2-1	CASSVSLGLAGVAEQFF	TGTGCCAGCAGCGTATCTCTGGGACTAGCGGGAGTGGCTGAGCAGTTCTTC
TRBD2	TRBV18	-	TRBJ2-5	CASSRGLAGVQETQYF	TGTGCCAGCTCCCGCGGACTAGCGGGAGTCCAAGAGACCCAGTACTTC
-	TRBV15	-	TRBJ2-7	CATSRGAGLTYEQYF	TGTGCCACCAGCAGAGGGGCAGGGTTAACCTACGAGCAGTACTTC
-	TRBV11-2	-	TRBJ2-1	CASSLGGGEQFF	TGTGCCAGCAGCTTAGGCGGAGGGGAGCAGTTCTTC
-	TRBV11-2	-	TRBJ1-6	CASSLTENGPLHF	TGTGCCAGCAGCTTAACGGAAAACGGGCCCCTCCACTTT
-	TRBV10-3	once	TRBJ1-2	CAISATGFNYGYTF	TGTGCCATCAGTGCGACAGGCTTTAACTATGGCTACACCTTC
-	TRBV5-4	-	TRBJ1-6	CASSLYGDSPLHF	TGTGCCAGCAGCTTGTATGGAGATAGTCCCCTCCACTTT
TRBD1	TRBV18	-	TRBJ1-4	CASSPVITGGEKLFF	TGTGCCAGCTCACCAGTGATTACAGGGGGAGAAAAACTGTTTTTT
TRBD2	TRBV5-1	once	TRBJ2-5	CASSLVSGRFIETQYF	TGCGCCAGCAGCTTGGTTAGCGGGAGGTTTATCGAGACCCAGTACTTC
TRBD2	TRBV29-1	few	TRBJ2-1	CSVETSGVGNEQFF	TGCAGCGTGGAAACTAGCGGGGTAGGCAATGAGCAGTTCTTC
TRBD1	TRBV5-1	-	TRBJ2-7	CASRARGLAWEQYF	TGCGCCAGCAGGGCCAGGGGGCTAGCTTGGGAGCAGTACTTC
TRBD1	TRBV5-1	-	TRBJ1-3	CASSPGTGTGNTIYF	TGCGCCAGCAGTCCCGGGACAGGGACTGGAAACACCATATATTTT
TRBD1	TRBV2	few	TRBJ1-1	CASNIDRDTEAFF	TGTGCCAGCAATATCGACAGGGACACTGAAGCTTTCTTT
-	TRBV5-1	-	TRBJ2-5	CASSLAPSSLQETQYF	TGCGCCAGCAGCTTGGCCCCGTCGTCTCTCCAAGAGACCCAGTACTTC
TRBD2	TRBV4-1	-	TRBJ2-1	CASSPGLAFSSYNEQFF	TGCGCCAGCAGCCCGGGACTAGCCTTTAGCTCCTACAATGAGCAGTTCTTC
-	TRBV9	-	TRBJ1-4	CASSVGGGRTEKLFF	TGTGCCAGCAGCGTTGGCGGCGGACGGACAGAAAAACTGTTTTTT
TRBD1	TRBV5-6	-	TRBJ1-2	CASSLVGTGANYGYTF	TGTGCCAGCAGCTTGGTCGGGACAGGAGCTAACTATGGCTACACCTTC
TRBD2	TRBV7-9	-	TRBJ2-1	CASSWTGTSGTSLYNEQFF	TGTGCCAGCAGCTGGACGGGGACTAGCGGGACTTCTCTCTACAATGAGCAGTTCTTC
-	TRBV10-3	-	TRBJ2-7	CAISEPSYEQYF	TGTGCCATCAGTGAGCCGTCCTACGAGCAGTACTTC
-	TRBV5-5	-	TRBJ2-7	CASSSGAKSYEQYF	TGTGCCAGCAGCTCAGGGGCGAAATCCTACGAGCAGTACTTC
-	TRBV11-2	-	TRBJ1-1	CASSLEAGLPEAFF	TGTGCCAGCAGCTTAGAAGCAGGGCTCCCTGAAGCTTTCTTT
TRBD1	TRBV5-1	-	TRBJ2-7	CASSRDRYYEQYF	TGCGCCAGCTCCCGGGACAGATACTACGAGCAGTACTTC
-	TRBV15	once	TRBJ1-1	CATSRGLEGQAAEAFF	TGTGCCACCAGCAGAGGGTTAGAGGGTCAGGCGGCTGAAGCTTTCTTT
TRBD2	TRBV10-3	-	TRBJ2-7	CAISWGGSSYEQYF	TGTGCCATCAGTTGGGGGGGGAGCTCCTACGAGCAGTACTTC
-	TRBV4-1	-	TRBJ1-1	CASSQAGLGGAEAFF	TGCGCCAGCAGCCAGGCAGGGTTAGGTGGGGCTGAAGCTTTCTTT
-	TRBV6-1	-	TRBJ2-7	CASSEVAQVHEQYF	TGTGCCAGCAGTGAGGTAGCGCAGGTGCACGAGCAGTACTTC
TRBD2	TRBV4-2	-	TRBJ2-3	CASSQDLASGGTMDTQYF	TGTGCCAGCAGCCAAGATCTAGCTAGCGGGGGGACCATGGATACGCAGTATTTT
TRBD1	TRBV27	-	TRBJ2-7	CASSISGTDLPYEQYF	TGTGCCAGCAGTATATCCGGGACAGATCTTCCCTACGAGCAGTACTTC
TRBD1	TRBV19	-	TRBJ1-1	CASSRQGSVSTEAFF	TGTGCCAGTAGCCGACAGGGTAGTGTGAGCACTGAAGCTTTCTTT
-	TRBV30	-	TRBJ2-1	CAWSGGPGHEQFF	TGTGCCTGGAGCGGAGGCCCGGGCCATGAGCAGTTCTTC
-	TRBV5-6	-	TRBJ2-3	CASTDMTDTQYF	TGTGCCAGCACGGACATGACAGATACGCAGTATTTT
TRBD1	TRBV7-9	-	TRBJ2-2	CASSSDRGPGELFF	TGTGCCAGCAGTTCCGACAGGGGGCCAGGGGAGCTGTTTTTT
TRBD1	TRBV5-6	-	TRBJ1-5	CASSIRQGSQPQHF	TGTGCCAGCAGCATTAGACAGGGGAGTCAGCCCCAGCATTTT
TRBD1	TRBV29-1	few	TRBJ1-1	CSAGTATNTEAFF	TGCAGCGCCGGGACAGCTACTAACACTGAAGCTTTCTTT
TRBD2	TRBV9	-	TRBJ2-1	CASSAGTSEAYNEQFF	TGTGCCAGCAGCGCTGGGACTAGCGAGGCTTACAATGAGCAGTTCTTC
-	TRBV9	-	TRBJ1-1	CASSPGGQQTEAFF	TGTGCCAGCAGCCCGGGGGGACAACAGACTGAAGCTTTCTTT
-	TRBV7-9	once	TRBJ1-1	CASSSLGLGTEAFF	TGTGCCAGCAGCTCCCTTGGGCTCGGCACTGAAGCTTTCTTT
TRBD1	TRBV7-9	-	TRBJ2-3	CASSVGQGAADTQYF	TGTGCCAGCAGCGTGGGACAGGGGGCGGCAGATACGCAGTATTTT
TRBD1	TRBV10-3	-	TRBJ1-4	CATNRDRGGSEKLFF	TGTGCCACCAACAGGGACAGGGGTGGGAGTGAAAAACTGTTTTTT
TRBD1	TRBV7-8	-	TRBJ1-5	CASSLNRGLNQPQHF	TGTGCCAGCAGCTTGAACAGGGGCCTCAATCAGCCCCAGCATTTT
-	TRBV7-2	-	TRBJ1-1	CASSLDPAVMNTEAFF	TGTGCCAGCAGCTTAGACCCTGCGGTCATGAACACTGAAGCTTTCTTT
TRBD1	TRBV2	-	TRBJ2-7	CASRRQGRYEQYF	TGTGCCAGCAGAAGACAGGGTCGGTACGAGCAGTACTTC
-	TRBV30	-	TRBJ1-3	CAWRGGSGNTIYF	TGTGCCTGGAGGGGGGGATCCGGAAACACCATATATTTT